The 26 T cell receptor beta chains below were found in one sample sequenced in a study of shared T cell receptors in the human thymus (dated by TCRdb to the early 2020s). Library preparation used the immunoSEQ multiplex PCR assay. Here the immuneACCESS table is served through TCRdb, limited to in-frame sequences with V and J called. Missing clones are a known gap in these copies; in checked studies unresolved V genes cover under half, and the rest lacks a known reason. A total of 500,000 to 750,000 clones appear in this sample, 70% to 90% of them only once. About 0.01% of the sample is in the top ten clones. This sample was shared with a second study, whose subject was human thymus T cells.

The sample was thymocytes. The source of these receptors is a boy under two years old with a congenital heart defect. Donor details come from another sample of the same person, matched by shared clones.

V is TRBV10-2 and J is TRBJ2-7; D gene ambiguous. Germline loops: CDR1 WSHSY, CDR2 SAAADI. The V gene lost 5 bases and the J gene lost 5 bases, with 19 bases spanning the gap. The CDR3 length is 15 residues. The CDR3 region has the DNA TGCGCCAGCAGTATGACGCCGCGGAGAATGGACGAGCAGTACTTC. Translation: CASSMTPRRMDEQYF.

CDR3 nucleotides: TGTGCCAGCTCACCGTTGCCGACAGGGGCCTCCTACGAGCAGTACTTC. It translates to CASSPLPTGASYEQYF. V gene TRBV18 combines with J gene TRBJ2-7; 8 nucleotides align to TRBD1. CDR1 is KGHSH and CDR2 is LQKENI in the germline V gene. V dropped 3 bases and J dropped 0; count of bases not matched to a gene: 7. This CDR3 is built from 16 residues.

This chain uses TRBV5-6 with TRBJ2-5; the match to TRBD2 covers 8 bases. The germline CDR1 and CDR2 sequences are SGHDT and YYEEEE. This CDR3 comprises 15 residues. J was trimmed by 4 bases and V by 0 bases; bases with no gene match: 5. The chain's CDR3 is CASSLGGAGGETQYF. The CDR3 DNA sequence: TGTGCCAGCAGCTTGGGCGGGGCGGGAGGAGAGACCCAGTACTTC.

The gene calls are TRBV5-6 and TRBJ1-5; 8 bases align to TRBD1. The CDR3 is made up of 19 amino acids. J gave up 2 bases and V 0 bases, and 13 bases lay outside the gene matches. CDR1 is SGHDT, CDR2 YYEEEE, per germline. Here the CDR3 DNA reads TGTGCCAGCAGCTTGGCCGTTCCTCTGGAGGGACAGGGCAATCAGCCCCAGCATTTT. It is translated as CASSLAVPLEGQGNQPQHF.

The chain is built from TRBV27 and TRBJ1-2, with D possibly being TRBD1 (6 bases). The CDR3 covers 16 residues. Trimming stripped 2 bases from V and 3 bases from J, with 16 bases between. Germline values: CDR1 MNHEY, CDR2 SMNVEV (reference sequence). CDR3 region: CASSLRGGRGDYGYTF. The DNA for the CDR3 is TGTGCCAGCAGTTTAAGGGGGGGGCGGGGAGACTATGGCTACACCTTC.

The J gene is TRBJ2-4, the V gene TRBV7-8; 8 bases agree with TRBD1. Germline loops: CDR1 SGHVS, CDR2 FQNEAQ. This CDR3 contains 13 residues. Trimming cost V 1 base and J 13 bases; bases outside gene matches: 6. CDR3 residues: CASSLGRGRNQYF. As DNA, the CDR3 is TGTGCCAGCAGCTTAGGCAGGGGGCGAAACCAGTACTTC.

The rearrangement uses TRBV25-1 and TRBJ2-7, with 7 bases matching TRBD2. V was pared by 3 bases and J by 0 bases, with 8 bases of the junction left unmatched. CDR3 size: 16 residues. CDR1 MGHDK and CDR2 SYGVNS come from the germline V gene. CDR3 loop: CASSDWLAESSYEQYF. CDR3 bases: TGTGCCAGCAGTGATTGGCTAGCGGAAAGCTCCTACGAGCAGTACTTC.

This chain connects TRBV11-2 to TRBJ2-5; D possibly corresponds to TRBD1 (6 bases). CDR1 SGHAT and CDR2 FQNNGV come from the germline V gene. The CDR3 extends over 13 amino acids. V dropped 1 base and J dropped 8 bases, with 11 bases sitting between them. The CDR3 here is CASSLVGARTQYF. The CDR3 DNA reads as TGTGCCAGCAGCTTAGTGGGGGCAAGAACCCAGTACTTC.

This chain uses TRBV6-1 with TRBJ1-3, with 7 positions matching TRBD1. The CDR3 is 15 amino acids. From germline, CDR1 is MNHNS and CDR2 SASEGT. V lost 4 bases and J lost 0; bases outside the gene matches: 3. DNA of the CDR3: TGTGCCAGCAGTGGGGGACAGCACTCTGGAAACACCATATATTTT. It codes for CASSGGQHSGNTIYF.

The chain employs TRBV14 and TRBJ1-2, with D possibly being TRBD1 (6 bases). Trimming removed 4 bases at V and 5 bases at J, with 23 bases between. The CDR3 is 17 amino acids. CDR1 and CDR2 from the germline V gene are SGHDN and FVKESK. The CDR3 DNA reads TGTGCCAGCAGCCCGGCTGTCGGAGGGGGGGTCGGATATGGCTACACCTTC. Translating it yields CASSPAVGGGVGYGYTF.

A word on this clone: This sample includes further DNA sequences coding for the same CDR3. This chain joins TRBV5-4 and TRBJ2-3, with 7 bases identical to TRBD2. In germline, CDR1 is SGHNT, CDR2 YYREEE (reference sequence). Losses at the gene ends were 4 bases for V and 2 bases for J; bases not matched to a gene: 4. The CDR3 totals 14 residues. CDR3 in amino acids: CASSLKRDTDTQYF. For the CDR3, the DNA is TGTGCCAGCAGCCTAAAGCGGGACACAGATACGCAGTATTTT.

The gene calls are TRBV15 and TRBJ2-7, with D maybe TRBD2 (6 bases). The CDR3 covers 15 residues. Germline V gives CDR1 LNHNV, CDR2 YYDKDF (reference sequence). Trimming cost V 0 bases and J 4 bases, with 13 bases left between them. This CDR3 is CATSREWEDPYEQYF. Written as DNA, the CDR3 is TGTGCCACCAGCAGAGAGTGGGAGGACCCGTACGAGCAGTACTTC.

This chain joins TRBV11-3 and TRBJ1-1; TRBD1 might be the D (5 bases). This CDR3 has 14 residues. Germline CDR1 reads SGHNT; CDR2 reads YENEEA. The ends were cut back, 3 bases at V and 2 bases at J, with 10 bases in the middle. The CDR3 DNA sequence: TGTGCCAGCAGCTTGCAAGGGGCTAACACTGAAGCTTTCTTT. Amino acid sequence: CASSLQGANTEAFF. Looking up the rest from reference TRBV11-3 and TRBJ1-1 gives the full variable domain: EAGVVQSPRYKIIEKKQPVAFWCNPISGHNTLYWYLQNLGQGPELLIRYENEEAVDDSQLPKDRFSAERLKGVDSTLKIQPAELGDSAVYLCASSLQGANTEAFFGQGTRLTVV.

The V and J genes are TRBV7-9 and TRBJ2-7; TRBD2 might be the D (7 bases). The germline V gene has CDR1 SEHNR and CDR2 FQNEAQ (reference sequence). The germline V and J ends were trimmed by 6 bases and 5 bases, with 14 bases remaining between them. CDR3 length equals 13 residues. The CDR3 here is CASSPWGGDEQYF. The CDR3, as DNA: TGTGCCAGCAGTCCATGGGGGGGCGACGAGCAGTACTTC.

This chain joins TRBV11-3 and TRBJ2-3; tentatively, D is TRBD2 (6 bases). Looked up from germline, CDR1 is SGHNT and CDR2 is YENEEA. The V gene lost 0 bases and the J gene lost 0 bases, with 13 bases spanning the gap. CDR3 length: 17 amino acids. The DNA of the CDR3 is TGTGCCAGCAGCTTAGAGAGGGGCGGAGGGAGCACAGATACGCAGTATTTT. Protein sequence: CASSLERGGGSTDTQYF.

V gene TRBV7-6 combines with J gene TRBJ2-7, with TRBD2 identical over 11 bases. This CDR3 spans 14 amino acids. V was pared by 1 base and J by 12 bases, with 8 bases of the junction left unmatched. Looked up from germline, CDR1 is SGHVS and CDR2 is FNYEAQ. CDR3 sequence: CASSLEGTSGNSYF. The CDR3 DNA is TGTGCCAGCAGCTTAGAAGGGACTAGCGGAAATTCGTACTTC.

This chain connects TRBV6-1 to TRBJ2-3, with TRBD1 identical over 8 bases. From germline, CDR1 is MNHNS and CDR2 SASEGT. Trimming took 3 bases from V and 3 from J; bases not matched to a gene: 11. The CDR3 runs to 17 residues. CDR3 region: CASSEALTGGMTDTQYF. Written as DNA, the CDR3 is TGTGCCAGCAGTGAGGCCCTTACAGGGGGGATGACAGATACGCAGTATTTT.

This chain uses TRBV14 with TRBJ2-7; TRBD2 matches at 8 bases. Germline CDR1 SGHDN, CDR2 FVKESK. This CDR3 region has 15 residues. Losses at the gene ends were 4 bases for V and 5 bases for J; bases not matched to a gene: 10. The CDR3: CASSPRQRGRDEQYF. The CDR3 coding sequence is TGTGCCAGCAGCCCCCGGCAGCGGGGGCGCGACGAGCAGTACTTC.

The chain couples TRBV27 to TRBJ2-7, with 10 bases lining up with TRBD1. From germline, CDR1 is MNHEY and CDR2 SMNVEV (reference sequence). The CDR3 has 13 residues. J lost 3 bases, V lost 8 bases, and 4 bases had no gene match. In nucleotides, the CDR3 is TGTGCCAGCCGGGACAGGGGCGTCTACGAGCAGTACTTC. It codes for CASRDRGVYEQYF.

This chain's CDR3 is CATGGGRAKNIQYF. DNA for the CDR3: TGTGCCACCGGCGGGGGTCGAGCCAAAAACATTCAGTACTTC. The chain couples TRBV2 to TRBJ2-4; 7 bases are shared with TRBD2. This CDR3 contains 14 residues. J was trimmed by 0 bases and V by 10 bases; bases with no gene match: 6. Germline V CDR1 and CDR2: SNHLY, FYNNEI.

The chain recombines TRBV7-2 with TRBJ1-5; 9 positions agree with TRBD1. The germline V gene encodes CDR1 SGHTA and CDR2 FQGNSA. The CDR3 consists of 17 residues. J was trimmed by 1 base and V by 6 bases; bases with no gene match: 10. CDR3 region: CASSRDREGVSNQPQHF. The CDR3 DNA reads TGTGCCAGCAGTCGGGACAGGGAGGGGGTGAGCAATCAGCCCCAGCATTTT.

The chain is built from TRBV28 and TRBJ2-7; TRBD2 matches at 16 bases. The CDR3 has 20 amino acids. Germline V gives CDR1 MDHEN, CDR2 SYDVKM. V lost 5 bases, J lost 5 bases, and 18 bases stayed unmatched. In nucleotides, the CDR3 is TGTGCCAGCAGTGTGATAAACTCCGGGACTAGCGGGAGGGCCTGCGACGAGCAGTACTTC. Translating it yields CASSVINSGTSGRACDEQYF.

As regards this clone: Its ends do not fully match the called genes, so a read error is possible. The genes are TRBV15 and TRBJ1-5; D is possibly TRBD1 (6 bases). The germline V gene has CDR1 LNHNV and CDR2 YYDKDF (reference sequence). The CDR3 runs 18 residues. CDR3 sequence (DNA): TGTGCCACCAGGAGAGTTCCAAACCAGGGGCGAGGCAATCAGCCCCAGCATTTT. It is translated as CATRRVPNQGRGNQPQHF.

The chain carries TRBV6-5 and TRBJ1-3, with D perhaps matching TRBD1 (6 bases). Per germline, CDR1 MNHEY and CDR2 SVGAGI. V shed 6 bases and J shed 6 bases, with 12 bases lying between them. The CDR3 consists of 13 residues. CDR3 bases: TGTGCCAGCAGGGGGGCGGAGAAAAACACCATATATTTT. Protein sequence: CASRGAEKNTIYF.

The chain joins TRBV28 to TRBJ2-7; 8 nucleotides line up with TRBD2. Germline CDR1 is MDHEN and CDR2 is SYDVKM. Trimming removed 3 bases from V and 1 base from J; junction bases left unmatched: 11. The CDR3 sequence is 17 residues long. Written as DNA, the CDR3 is TGTGCCAGCAGTTTGGCACTAGCGGCAACCGTTTCCTACGAGCAGTACTTC. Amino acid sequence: CASSLALAATVSYEQYF. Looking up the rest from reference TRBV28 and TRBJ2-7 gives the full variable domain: DVKVTQSSRYLVKRTGEKVFLECVQDMDHENMFWYRQDPGLGLRLIYFSYDVKMKEKGDIPEGYSVSREKKERFSLILESASTNQTSMYLCASSLALAATVSYEQYFGPGTRLTVT.

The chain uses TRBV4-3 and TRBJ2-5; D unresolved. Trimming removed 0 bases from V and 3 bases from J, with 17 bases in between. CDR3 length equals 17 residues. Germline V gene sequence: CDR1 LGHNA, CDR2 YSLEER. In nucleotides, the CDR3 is TGCGCCAGCAGCCAAGATCTGAGGCGCAGCTCGAAAGAGACCCAGTACTTC. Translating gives CASSQDLRRSSKETQYF.